This entry lists 28 T cell receptor beta chains sequenced from one sample in a study of T cells in women clearing cervical HPV infection. Here immunoSEQ multiplex PCR was the method, and the copy in TCRdb shows in-frame clones only, minus some. This table holds tens of thousands of clones. The source material was blood buffy coat. The receptors were gathered from a woman aged 18-69 years with a cervical HPV16 infection that either progressed to CIN3+ or cleared (not recorded which).

On this clone itself: The sequenced fragment ends 3 residues before the CDR3 boundary, so the rest is inferred from the germline J gene. The genes are TRBV5-4 and TRBJ2-3; D might be TRBD2 (5 bases). V dropped 0 bases and J dropped 4 bases, with 12 bases sitting between them. Germline lookup yields CDR1 SGHNT and CDR2 YYREEE (reference sequence). The CDR3 contains 15 residues. This chain's CDR3 is CASSLGGAAADTQYF. The part of the CDR3 DNA that was read is TGTGCCAGCAGCTTGGGGGGAGCGGCGGCAGATACG.

On this clone: From the germline J gene comes the end of the CDR3, since the read stops 3 residues before it. The genes are TRBV5-1 and TRBJ2-5, with TRBD1 as a possible D gene (6 bases). Germline CDR1 is SGHRS and CDR2 is YFSETQ. There are 14 residues in the CDR3. V was shortened by 5 bases and J by 1 base, with 12 bases between the two germline ends. The CDR3 protein is CASSVQGRQETQYF. CDR3 bases read: TGCGCCAGCAGTGTACAGGGTCGCCAAGAGACC.

About this clone itself: The CDR3 extends 3 residues past the end of the read, so its final part is completed from the germline J gene. The V call is TRBV5-6, the J call TRBJ1-5, with D perhaps matching TRBD1 (5 bases). Germline loops: CDR1 SGHDT, CDR2 YYEEEE. CDR3 length: 13 residues. Trimming took 5 bases from V and 5 from J, leaving 11 bases between them. The CDR3 is CASRSGLHQPQHF. Incomplete CDR3 DNA: TGTGCCAGCAGGTCAGGGCTCCATCAGCCC.

Incomplete CDR3 DNA: TGCGCCAGCAGACCCGCGGGGGGTTCCCAAGAGACC. Protein: CASRPAGGSQET. The CDR3 as a whole reads CASRPAGGSQETQYF. The gene calls are TRBV5-1 and TRBJ2-5; 8 positions agree with TRBD2. The read ends 3 residues before the CDR3 terminus; that terminus is restored from the germline J gene. The CDR3 totals 15 residues. Germline CDR1 is SGHRS and CDR2 is YFSETQ. V lost 5 bases and J lost 1; bases outside the gene matches: 7.

Comment on this clone: The sequenced fragment ends 3 residues before the CDR3 boundary, so the rest is inferred from the germline J gene. This chain joins TRBV12-5 and TRBJ2-3, with 10 bases that match TRBD2. Germline trimming cut 5 bases from V and 2 bases from J; bases unmatched to any gene: 10. The CDR3 is 17 amino acids. The germline V gene encodes CDR1 LGHNT and CDR2 FRNRAP. The CDR3 bases that were read are TGTGCTAGTGGTAAAGGGGCTAGCGGGAGTATCACAGATACG. Its protein is CASGKGASGSITDT. The full CDR3 is CASGKGASGSITDTQYF.

Regarding this clone: Read coverage stops 3 residues before the CDR3 terminus; the germline J gene supplies the remainder. The gene calls are TRBV19 and TRBJ1-2, with 8 bases lining up with TRBD1. CDR1 and CDR2 (germline): LNHDA, SQIVND (reference sequence). The V segment lost 0 bases and the J segment 6 bases; nucleotides outside the gene matches: 9. The CDR3 sequence is 16 residues long. The DNA read from the CDR3 is TGTGCCAGTAGTATAGAAGAGACAGGGGAAGGGGATGGC. Amino acid sequence: CASSIEETGEGDG. The whole CDR3 protein is CASSIEETGEGDGYTF.

For this clone: The sequence runs out 3 residues before the end of the CDR3; the remainder is reconstructed from the germline J gene. This chain joins TRBV7-9 and TRBJ1-2, with 11 nucleotides matching TRBD1. The CDR3 sequence is 15 residues long. Germline V gene data show CDR1 as SEHNR and CDR2 as FQNEAQ (reference sequence). The sequenced CDR3 bases are TGTGCCAGCAGCCCAAAGGGACAGGGGGGAGGTACC. Protein sequence: CASSPKGQGGGT. The whole CDR3 protein reads CASSPKGQGGGTYTF. The complete variable domain, with remaining parts taken from reference TRBV7-9 and TRBJ1-2, reads DTGVSQNPRHKITKRGQNVTFRCDPISEHNRLYWYRQTLGQGPEFLTYFQNEAQLEKSRLLSDRFSAERPKGSFSTLEIQRTEQGDSAMYLCASSPKGQGGGTYTFGSGTRLTVV.

On this clone itself: With the read ending 3 residues before the CDR3 end, the germline J gene is used to fill in that end. The chain is built from TRBV5-5 and TRBJ1-1; D unclear. V was pared by 1 base and J by 1 base, with 5 bases between. Germline V gene data show CDR1 as SGHKS and CDR2 as YYEKEE (reference sequence). This CDR3 is built from 13 residues. The sequenced part of the CDR3 DNA is TGTGCCAGCAGCTTGTGGGCGAACACTGAA. This sequence encodes CASSLWANTE. The full CDR3 sequence reads CASSLWANTEAFF.

Worth noting for this clone: The missing CDR3 end, 3 residues past where the read stops, is filled in from the germline J gene. The chain uses TRBV19 and TRBJ1-6; D unresolved. There are 13 residues in the CDR3. Looked up from germline, CDR1 is LNHDA and CDR2 is SQIVND (reference sequence). The V end was cut by 3 bases, the J end by 9 bases, with 9 bases between. The DNA read from the CDR3 is TGTGCCAGTAGTATTACAGATGGTTCACCC. Protein: CASSITDGSP. The CDR3 as a whole reads CASSITDGSPLHF.

A remark on this clone: The read comes to an end 3 residues before the CDR3 does, leaving the germline J gene to fill in the end. The genes are TRBV2 and TRBJ1-2, with 10 nucleotides matching TRBD1. Germline V lookup: CDR1 SNHLY, CDR2 FYNNEI. V shed 4 bases, J shed 6 bases, and the junction held 5 bases outside the gene matches. CDR3 length equals 14 residues. The CDR3 region is CASSVRDRGDGYTF. The covered CDR3 bases are TGTGCCAGCAGTGTCCGGGACAGGGGTGATGGC.

The covered CDR3 bases are TGCGCCAGCAGCTTGGGACAGAACACCGGGGAG. It yields the protein CASSLGQNTGE. The whole CDR3 region reads CASSLGQNTGELFF. V and J are TRBV5-1 and TRBJ2-2; no reliable D call. Sequencing ends 3 residues short of the CDR3 end; the germline J gene provides the rest. From germline, CDR1 is SGHRS and CDR2 YFSETQ. Trimming removed 0 bases from V and 1 base from J, with 4 bases in between. The CDR3 runs to 14 residues.

Regarding this clone: The read falls 3 residues short of the CDR3 end, and the missing part is taken from the germline J gene. The gene calls are TRBV19 and TRBJ1-2; no clear D. CDR1 and CDR2 from the germline V gene are LNHDA and SQIVND (reference sequence). The CDR3 is made up of 15 amino acids. The ends were cut back, 5 bases at V and 2 bases at J, with 15 bases in the middle. CDR3 bases read: TGTGCCAGTAGTCCACAAAATACAAGAAACTATGGC. Residues: CASSPQNTRNYG. The CDR3, in full, reads CASSPQNTRNYGYTF.

In regard to this clone: The sequence runs out 3 residues before the end of the CDR3; the remainder is reconstructed from the germline J gene. The genes are TRBV14 and TRBJ2-2; D possibly corresponds to TRBD2 (7 bases). This CDR3 has 18 residues. Trimming shortened V by 4 bases and J by 2 bases, and 20 bases separated the two germline ends. Germline V gene data show CDR1 as SGHDN and CDR2 as FVKESK. CDR3 sequence: CASSRIKGGRDNTGELFF. The DNA read from the CDR3 is TGTGCCAGCAGCCGAATCAAGGGGGGGAGGGATAACACCGGGGAG.

Turning to this clone: The read is 3 residues too short to cover the CDR3 end, so that end is filled in from the germline J gene. The rearrangement links TRBV5-6 to TRBJ2-2; D might be TRBD1 (6 bases). Germline V lookup: CDR1 SGHDT, CDR2 YYEEEE. The CDR3 spans 14 residues. V was clipped by 4 bases and J by 3 bases, with 10 bases between them. CDR3 DNA (partial): TGTGCCAGCAGCATAGGACAGTACACCGGGGAG. Translating it yields CASSIGQYTGE. Given in full, the CDR3 is CASSIGQYTGELFF.

Comment on this clone: The observed sequence ends 3 residues before the CDR3 terminus, with the missing tail filled in from the germline J gene. The chain joins TRBV30 to TRBJ2-2, with D possibly being TRBD2 (6 bases). Germline loops: CDR1 GTSNPN, CDR2 SVGIG (reference sequence). Trimming stripped 5 bases from V and 0 bases from J, with 13 bases between. The CDR3 is made up of 15 amino acids. This chain's CDR3 is CAWASGPTNTGELFF. CDR3 bases read: TGTGCCTGGGCCAGCGGGCCGACGAACACCGGGGAG.

Turning to this clone: The CDR3 end is not reached by the read, which stops 3 residues before it; the germline J gene fills it in. The chain employs TRBV5-1 and TRBJ2-7; 8 bases fit TRBD2. V lost 2 bases, J lost 2 bases, and 3 bases stayed unmatched. From germline, CDR1 is SGHRS and CDR2 YFSETQ. The CDR3 extends over 14 amino acids. The CDR3 region is CASSLGGLAYEQYF. The CDR3 bases that were read are TGCGCCAGCAGCTTAGGGGGACTAGCCTACGAG.

Notes on this clone: An end of the junction differs from the germline gene, which may be a read error. The read terminates 3 residues ahead of where the CDR3 ends, so the germline J gene completes it. The chain recombines TRBV5-1 with TRBJ2-7; D possibly corresponds to TRBD2 (6 bases). Germline values: CDR1 SGHRS, CDR2 YFSETQ. The CDR3 spans 17 residues. The CDR3 here is CASSLDWGPGGSYEQYF. CDR3 DNA (partial): TGCGCCAGCAGTTTGGACTGGGGCCCTGGGGGGTCCTACGAG.

In the case of this clone: From the germline J gene comes the end of the CDR3, since the read stops 3 residues before it. The V gene is TRBV19, the J gene TRBJ1-2; TRBD1 might be the D (6 bases). This CDR3 is 15 amino acids long. Germline lookup yields CDR1 LNHDA and CDR2 SQIVND (reference sequence). V shed 5 bases and J shed 4 bases, with 17 bases lying between them. The CDR3 sequence is CASSPQSRGSYGYTF. The sequenced CDR3 bases are TGTGCCAGTAGTCCTCAATCCAGGGGCAGCTATGGC.

Turning to this clone: The CDR3 end is not reached by the read, which stops 3 residues before it; the germline J gene fills it in. The rearrangement links TRBV2 to TRBJ2-7, with D tentatively TRBD2 (6 bases). The CDR3 spans 12 residues. Germline V CDR1 and CDR2: SNHLY, FYNNEI. Trimming took 1 base from V and 6 from J, leaving 7 bases between them. CDR3 DNA, as far as it was read: TGTGCCAGCAGTGAAGGCGGGGCCGAG. Encoded protein: CASSEGGAE. The entire CDR3 is CASSEGGAEQYF.

Worth noting for this clone: From the germline J gene comes the end of the CDR3, since the read stops 3 residues before it. The chain combines TRBV7-8 with TRBJ1-3, with D possibly TRBD1 on 6 matching bases. Deletions cut 2 bases from V and 0 bases from J, with 8 bases between. The CDR3 has 15 residues. Germline V gene data show CDR1 as SGHVS and CDR2 as FQNEAQ. The CDR3 reads CASSLQGSSGNTIYF. The part of the CDR3 DNA that was read is TGTGCCAGCAGCTTACAGGGGAGCTCTGGAAACACC.

Notes on this clone: The observed sequence ends 3 residues before the CDR3 terminus, with the missing tail filled in from the germline J gene. The rearrangement joins TRBV20-1 to TRBJ1-2; no definite D call. Germline V gene sequence: CDR1 DFQATT, CDR2 SNEGSKA (reference sequence). The V and J ends lost 6 bases and 1 base respectively, with 12 bases between them. CDR3 size: 13 residues. The part of the CDR3 DNA that was read is TGCAGTGCAGAAGCTCAGGTTAACTATGGC. The encoded protein is CSAEAQVNYG. The full CDR3 protein is CSAEAQVNYGYTF.

A note on this clone: The germline gene is not matched at one end of the junction; a read error may be the cause. The observed sequence ends 3 residues before the CDR3 terminus, with the missing tail filled in from the germline J gene. This chain links TRBV4-2 with TRBJ1-1, with a weak D call TRBD1 (5 bases). The CDR3 totals 13 residues. The germline CDR1 and CDR2 sequences are LGHNA and YNFKEQ. CDR3 in amino acids: CASSHRGGREAFF. The CDR3 DNA, read in part, is TGCGCCAGCAGCCACCGGGGGGGACGTGAA.

Comment on this clone: The read gets to within 3 residues of the CDR3 end, and the germline J gene fills in the rest. This chain joins TRBV7-2 and TRBJ2-4; no definite D call. From germline, CDR1 is SGHTA and CDR2 FQGNSA. This CDR3 has 15 residues. The CDR3 loop is CASSLLIGVNYGQYF. The CDR3 bases that were read are TGTGCCAGCAGCTTACTCATTGGCGTTAACTATGGT.

A note on this clone: The read comes to an end 3 residues before the CDR3 does, leaving the germline J gene to fill in the end. The chain uses TRBV18 and TRBJ2-2; D is perhaps TRBD1 or TRBD2 (5 bases each). Per germline, CDR1 KGHSH and CDR2 LQKENI. CDR3 length: 15 residues. The DNA read from the CDR3 is TGTGCCAGCTCACCAGGGGCAGGGAGAAATGAAAAG. It translates to CASSPGAGRNEK. The entire CDR3 protein reads CASSPGAGRNEKLFF.

Concerning this clone itself: The read comes to an end 3 residues before the CDR3 does, leaving the germline J gene to fill in the end. The rearrangement joins TRBV19 to TRBJ1-1; TRBD1 might be the D (5 bases). V lost 0 bases to trimming and J lost 0 bases, with 11 bases between them. Germline values: CDR1 LNHDA, CDR2 SQIVND (reference sequence). This CDR3 has 16 residues. The CDR3 loop is CASSIDMDIMNTEAFF. CDR3 DNA (partial): TGTGCCAGTAGTATAGATATGGACATTATGAACACTGAA.

As to this clone: The read halts 3 residues ahead of the CDR3 end, with the missing end drawn from the germline J gene. The chain recombines TRBV11-2 with TRBJ2-1; TRBD1 is a possible D gene (6 bases). Germline V CDR1 and CDR2: SGHAT, FQNNGV. The CDR3 has 14 amino acids. Trimming took 1 base from V and 7 from J, leaving 11 bases between them. The covered CDR3 bases are TGTGCCAGCAGCTTAGTGGGGACAACAAATGAG. Translated, it gives CASSLVGTTNE. The whole CDR3 reads CASSLVGTTNEQFF.

Comments on this clone: Sequencing ends 3 residues short of the CDR3 end; the germline J gene provides the rest. The chain links TRBV30 to TRBJ1-1; tentatively, D is TRBD1 (6 bases). This CDR3 has 15 amino acids. V was pared by 4 bases and J by 0 bases, with 15 bases between. The germline gives CDR1 GTSNPN, CDR2 SVGIG (reference sequence). CDR3 sequence reads: CAWKRGRWMNTEAFF. Partial CDR3 DNA: TGTGCCTGGAAGCGGGGGCGCTGGATGAACACTGAA.

To note about this clone: The CDR3 extends 3 residues past the end of the read, so its final part is completed from the germline J gene. This chain links TRBV5-8 with TRBJ1-5; TRBD1 aligns across 7 bases. CDR1 and CDR2 (germline): SGHTS, YDEGEE. CDR3 size: 15 residues. After removal of 0 bases from V and 5 bases from J, the junction contained 5 bases not matched to a gene. CDR3 sequence reads: CASSLGGTAYQPQHF. CDR3 DNA (partial): TGTGCCAGCAGCTTGGGCGGGACAGCCTATCAGCCC.